This T cell receptor beta chain is from a study of early stage breast cancer tumors. TCRdb keeps only in-frame clones here, not all; method: immunoSEQ multiplex PCR. Of about 31,000 clones in the sample, around 75% were seen once. A word on this clone: Its target is not known.

General study points: Commonly generated sequences made up most enriched TCRB sequences shared between patients. Comparing each tissue with blood distinguished tumor from normal in about 90% of the 16 patients. Compared with adjacent normal breast tissue, tumors showed roughly 2.5-fold greater T cell density and higher clonality.

Trimming took off 0 bases at V and 4 bases at J, with 9 bases between the two ends. The CDR3 extends over 15 amino acids. Germline CDR1 is ENHRY and CDR2 is SYGVKD. V gene TRBV10-3 combines with J gene TRBJ2-2; D may be TRBD2 (6 bases). Sequencing was performed on blood. The clonotype comes from a person in their 40s with breast cancer. This CDR3 is CAISESRGGTGELFF. The CDR3 bases are TGTGCCATCAGTGAGTCGAGGGGAGGCACCGGGGAGCTGTTTTTT.